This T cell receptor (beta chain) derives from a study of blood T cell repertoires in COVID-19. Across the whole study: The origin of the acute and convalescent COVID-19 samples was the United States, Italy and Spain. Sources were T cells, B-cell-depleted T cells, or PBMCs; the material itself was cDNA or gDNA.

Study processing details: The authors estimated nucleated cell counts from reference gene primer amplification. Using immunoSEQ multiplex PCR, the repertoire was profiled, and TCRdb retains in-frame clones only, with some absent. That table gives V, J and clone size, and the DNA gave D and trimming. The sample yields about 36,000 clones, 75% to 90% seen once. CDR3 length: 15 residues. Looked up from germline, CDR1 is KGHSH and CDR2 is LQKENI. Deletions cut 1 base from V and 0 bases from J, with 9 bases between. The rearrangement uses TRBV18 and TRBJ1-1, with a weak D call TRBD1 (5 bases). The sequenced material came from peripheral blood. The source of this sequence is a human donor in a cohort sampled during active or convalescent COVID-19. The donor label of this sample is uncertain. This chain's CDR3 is CASSPQTDMNTEAFF. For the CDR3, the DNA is TGTGCCAGCTCACCACAAACGGACATGAACACTGAAGCTTTCTTT.